These 13 T cell receptor beta chains were sequenced from one sample in a study of early stage breast cancer tumors. Assay used: immunoSEQ multiplex PCR; TCRdb lists only in-frame clones, some missing. The table lists tens of thousands of clones, about 89% of them singletons. The sequenced sample consisted of blood. The receptors were sampled from a person aged 70 to 85 with breast cancer.

Of note for this clone: A read error may account for a junction end that differs from germline. V gene TRBV7-9 combines with J gene TRBJ1-2, with a weak D call TRBD1 (5 bases). This CDR3 region has 12 residues. Germline V gene lookup returns CDR1 SEHNR and CDR2 FQNEAQ (reference sequence). The CDR3 protein is CASTPTGGGRAF. In DNA form, the CDR3 reads TGTGCCAGCACCCCTACAGGTGGGGGGAGAGCCTTC.

The table lists this clone with a count of one. The chain has TRBV2 and TRBJ1-5, with D maybe TRBD1 (6 bases). Trimming pared 6 bases from V and 0 bases from J, leaving 12 bases between. Germline lookup yields CDR1 SNHLY and CDR2 FYNNEI. The CDR3 runs 15 residues. CDR3 in amino acids: CASRARTASNQPQHF. The CDR3, as DNA: TGTGCCAGCAGAGCAAGGACAGCTAGCAATCAGCCCCAGCATTTT.

This clone showed up just once. V is TRBV9 and J is TRBJ2-1; 9 bases map to TRBD2. The CDR3 sequence is 16 residues long. Germline V gene lookup returns CDR1 SGDLS and CDR2 YYNGEE. The V segment lost 3 bases and the J segment 9 bases; nucleotides outside the gene matches: 13. CDR3 sequence (DNA): TGTGCCAGCAGCGCCCTAGGGGGCGGGGGGGCCAGTGAGCAGTTCTTC. Translating it yields CASSALGGGGASEQFF.

V gene TRBV10-3 combines with J gene TRBJ2-3; 7 bases align to TRBD2. Germline loops: CDR1 ENHRY, CDR2 SYGVKD. With V trimmed by 3 bases and J by 1 base, 4 bases remained unmatched. This CDR3 spans 15 amino acids. Written as DNA, the CDR3 is TGTGCCATCAGTGACCCTACTAGCGGCACAGATACGCAGTATTTT. This gives the protein CAISDPTSGTDTQYF.

This clone was seen once. The rearrangement uses TRBV19 and TRBJ1-4; D gene uncertain. CDR1 is LNHDA, CDR2 SQIVND, per germline (reference sequence). V lost 5 bases, J lost 7 bases, and 17 bases lay in between. CDR3 length equals 15 residues. CDR3 loop: CASSPPGVGREKLFF. As DNA, the CDR3 is TGTGCCAGTAGTCCTCCCGGGGTAGGACGTGAAAAACTGTTTTTT.

Here the CDR3 reads CASRRREDATEAFF. The CDR3 DNA sequence: TGTGCCAGTAGGAGAAGGGAGGATGCCACTGAAGCTTTCTTT. This chain links TRBV19 with TRBJ1-1; no clear D. V shed 6 bases and J shed 4 bases, with 15 bases lying between them. Germline V gene data show CDR1 as LNHDA and CDR2 as SQIVND (reference sequence). The CDR3 is made up of 14 amino acids.

V gene TRBV15 combines with J gene TRBJ1-5, with no clear D. CDR1 LNHNV and CDR2 YYDKDF come from the germline V gene (reference sequence). This CDR3 spans 12 amino acids. V shed 1 base and J shed 4 bases, with 2 bases lying between them. In DNA form, the CDR3 reads TGTGCCACCAGCAGAGCAAATCAGCCCCAGCATTTT. It encodes CATSRANQPQHF.

The rearrangement uses TRBV5-5 and TRBJ1-2; D ambiguous. V was trimmed by 3 bases and J by 4 bases, leaving 16 bases between them. CDR3 size: 15 residues. CDR1 is SGHKS and CDR2 is YYEKEE in the germline V gene (reference sequence). The CDR3 DNA follows: TGTGCCAGCAGCTGGGTCGGCGGCCTCTCCTATGGCTACACCTTC. It encodes CASSWVGGLSYGYTF.

This chain links TRBV30 with TRBJ2-2, with TRBD1 matching over 7 bases. The V and J ends lost 6 bases and 5 bases, in that order; junction bases with no gene match: 3. Germline-derived CDR1 and CDR2 are GTSNPN and SVGIG (reference sequence). The CDR3 sequence is 12 residues long. The CDR3 DNA follows: TGTGCCTGTCCAGGGGGTACCGGGGAGCTGTTTTTT. This gives the protein CACPGGTGELFF. Using reference TRBV30 and TRBJ2-2 for the parts outside the CDR3, the full variable domain is SQTIHQWPATLVQPVGSPLSLECTVEGTSNPNLYWYRQAAGRGLQLLFYSVGIGQISSEVPQNLSASRPQDRQFILSSKKLLLSDSGFYLCACPGGTGELFFGEGSRLTVL.

This clone was detected only once. A far larger clone is one base from this, pointing to a likely read error. V and J are TRBV2 and TRBJ1-5, with TRBD1 matching 10 bases. Looked up from germline, CDR1 is SNHLY and CDR2 is FYNNEI. The CDR3 is made up of 15 amino acids. With 3 bases clipped from V and 4 bases from J, the junction kept 3 bases outside the gene matches. The CDR3 bases are TGTGCCAGCAGTGATCGGACAGGGGGGAATCAGCCCCAGCATTTT. Translation: CASSDRTGGNQPQHF.

The J gene is TRBJ1-2, the V gene TRBV29-1; D is uncertain. The CDR3 is 11 residues long. The germline CDR1 and CDR2 sequences are SQVTM and ANQGSEA. With 0 bases removed from V and 12 bases from J, the gap between germline ends came to 11 bases. The CDR3 is CSVEDKPYHTF. The DNA of the CDR3 is TGCAGCGTTGAAGATAAGCCCTACCACACCTTC.

The CDR3 bases are TGTGCCAGCAGTGTGTCAAGGGAGAGTCAGCCCCAGCATTTT. Its protein product is CASSVSRESQPQHF. The genes are TRBV6-1 and TRBJ1-5; no clear D. This CDR3 is 14 amino acids long. Germline assignment: CDR1 MNHNS and CDR2 SASEGT. Trimming shortened V by 4 bases and J by 6 bases, and 13 bases separated the two germline ends.

The chain couples TRBV29-1 to TRBJ1-1; D gene unclear. V lost 8 bases and J lost 1, with 11 bases in between. The CDR3 contains 12 residues. Germline values: CDR1 SQVTM, CDR2 ANQGSEA. CDR3 sequence: CSHTPGNTEAFF. The CDR3 DNA follows: TGCAGCCACACTCCAGGGAACACTGAAGCTTTCTTT.